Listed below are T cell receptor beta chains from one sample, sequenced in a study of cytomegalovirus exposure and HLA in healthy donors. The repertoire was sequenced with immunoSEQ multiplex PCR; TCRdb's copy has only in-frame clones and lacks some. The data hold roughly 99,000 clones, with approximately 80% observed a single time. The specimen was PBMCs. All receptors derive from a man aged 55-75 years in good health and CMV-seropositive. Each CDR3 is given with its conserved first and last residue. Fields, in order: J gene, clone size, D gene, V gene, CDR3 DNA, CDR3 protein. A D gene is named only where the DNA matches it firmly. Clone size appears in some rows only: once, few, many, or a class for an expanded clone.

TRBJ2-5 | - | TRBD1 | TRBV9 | TGTGCCAGCAGCCCCCCCCTCGGGACAGGGCAAGAGACCCAGTACTTC | CASSPPLGTGQETQYF
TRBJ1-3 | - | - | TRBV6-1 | TGTGCCAGCACCCTGCAGGCGGGAAACACCATATATTTT | CASTLQAGNTIYF
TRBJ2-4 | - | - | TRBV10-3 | TGTGCCACCGCACGGGGGGCCCTAGGGTTTTCGGAAAACATTCAGTACTTC | CATARGALGFSENIQYF
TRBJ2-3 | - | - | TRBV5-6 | TGTGCCAGCAGCTTTTCGGTTAGCGCAAGCACAGATACGCAGTATTTT | CASSFSVSASTDTQYF
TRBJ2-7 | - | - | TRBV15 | TGTGCCACCAGCAGGCCCGCTACCTACGAGCAGTACTTC | CATSRPATYEQYF
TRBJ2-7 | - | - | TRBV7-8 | TGTGCCAGCAGCTTATTGCACGAGGGATACGAGCAGTACTTC | CASSLLHEGYEQYF
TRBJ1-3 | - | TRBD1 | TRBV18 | TGTGCCAGCTCACCGATTCCGCAGGGGGCGCAGGGAGGAAACACCATATATTTT | CASSPIPQGAQGGNTIYF
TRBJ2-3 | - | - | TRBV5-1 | TGCGCCAGCAGCTTGGGTGCAGTAGGGGCAGATACGCAGTATTTT | CASSLGAVGADTQYF
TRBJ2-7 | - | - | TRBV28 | TGTGCCAGCAGTTTACGCGGGGTGCGGGCCTACGAGCAGTACTTC | CASSLRGVRAYEQYF
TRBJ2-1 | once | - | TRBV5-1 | TGCGCCAGCAGCCCCCAGGGCCCCAATGAGCAGTTCTTC | CASSPQGPNEQFF
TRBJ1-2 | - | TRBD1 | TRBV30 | TGTGCCTGGACTCGACCGGGACAGGGGGGGGGTGGCTACACCTTC | CAWTRPGQGGGGYTF